These T cell receptor beta chains were read from a single sample in a study of blood T cell repertoires in COVID-19. The repertoire was sequenced with immunoSEQ multiplex PCR; TCRdb's copy has only in-frame clones and lacks some. The data show around 440,000 clones, around 88% seen once. Sequenced input: peripheral blood. The receptors were sampled from a woman between 45 and 60 years old with COVID-19, enrolled during active disease. CDR3s include the opening cysteine and the closing phenylalanine or tryptophan. The D gene is left open where the match is weak. Rows may omit the clone size; those that give it use once, few, many or a size class.

j_call,d_call,v_call,clone_size,cdr3_aa
TRBJ2-7,TRBD1,TRBV7-9,.,CASSSIFGTGPYEQYF
TRBJ1-1,TRBD1,TRBV19,.,CASSPDRGSTEAFF
TRBJ2-7,.,TRBV7-2,.,CASSLGGPYEQYF
TRBJ1-3,.,TRBV9,.,CASSVAPGNTIYF
TRBJ2-1,.,TRBV27,.,CASRLSQSSYNEQFF
TRBJ1-2,.,TRBV12-3/TRBV12-4,.,CASRGGLVYGYTF
TRBJ2-7,.,TRBV30,.,CAWSVSSYEQYF
TRBJ2-3,TRBD2,TRBV30,.,CAWSVGLADSDTQYF
TRBJ1-5,TRBD1,TRBV28,once,CASSTAGTGGIQPQHF
TRBJ1-2,.,TRBV2,.,CASMLEAGGYTF
TRBJ2-3,.,TRBV12-3/TRBV12-4,.,CASSQTDTQYF
TRBJ2-7,TRBD2,TRBV5-1,once,CASSASSGGTLVEQYF
TRBJ1-1,.,TRBV6-6,.,CASSYDPRGIRPEAFF
TRBJ1-1,.,TRBV9,.,CASSPLVGRDTEAFF
TRBJ2-7,.,TRBV5-1,.,CASSLYQGYEQYF
TRBJ1-6,.,TRBV21-1,.,CASSKWEGSSYNSPLHF
TRBJ2-7,.,TRBV27,.,CASSGASYEQYF
TRBJ2-5,TRBD2,TRBV9,.,CASSVVSGGYETQYF
TRBJ1-2,.,TRBV10-2,.,CASAQNNYGYTF
TRBJ2-7,TRBD1,TRBV7-9,.,CASSLRDRVLDEQYF
TRBJ2-3,TRBD2,TRBV29-1,once,CSVVEGGGSTDTQYF
TRBJ2-2,TRBD1,TRBV7-8,.,CASSLGTGVSGELFF
TRBJ1-1,.,TRBV19,.,CASIPWESGPDTEAFF
TRBJ1-5,.,TRBV27,.,CASPPPIRDQPQHF
TRBJ2-7,.,TRBV5-4,.,CASSARTASYEQYF
TRBJ1-3,TRBD1,TRBV5-1,once,CASSLTGVNIGNTIYF
TRBJ2-7,.,TRBV9,.,CASSHNRDYEQYF
TRBJ1-1,TRBD1,TRBV20-1,.,CSASRQGTSRNEAFF
TRBJ2-7,TRBD1,TRBV13,.,CASSLSTGQKYEQYF
TRBJ1-2,.,TRBV5-1,.,CASSAPQDNYGYTF
TRBJ1-2,.,TRBV6-5,.,CASSPGAARDYGYTF
TRBJ1-3,TRBD1,TRBV2,.,CASRRDRAGNTIYF